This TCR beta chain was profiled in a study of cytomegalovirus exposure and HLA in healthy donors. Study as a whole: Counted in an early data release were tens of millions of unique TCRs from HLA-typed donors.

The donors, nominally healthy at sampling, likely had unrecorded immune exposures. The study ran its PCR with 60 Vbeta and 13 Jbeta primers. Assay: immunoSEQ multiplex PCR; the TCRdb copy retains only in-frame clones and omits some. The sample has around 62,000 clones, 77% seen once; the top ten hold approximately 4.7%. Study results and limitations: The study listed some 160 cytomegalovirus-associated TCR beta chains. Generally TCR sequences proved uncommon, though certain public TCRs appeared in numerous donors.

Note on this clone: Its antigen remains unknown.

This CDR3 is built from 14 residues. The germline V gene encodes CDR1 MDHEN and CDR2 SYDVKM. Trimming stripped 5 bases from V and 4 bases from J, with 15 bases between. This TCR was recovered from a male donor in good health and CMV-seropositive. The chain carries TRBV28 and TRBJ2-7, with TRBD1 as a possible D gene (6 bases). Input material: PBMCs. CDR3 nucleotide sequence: TGTGCCAGCAGTCACAGGGTAGACCCTTACGAGCAGTACTTC. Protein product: CASSHRVDPYEQYF.